The T cell receptor (beta chain) described here comes from a study of OX40 agonist ivuxolimab in advanced cancers. This table comes from immunoSEQ multiplex PCR, and its TCRdb copy is limited to in-frame clones, with some not included. The sample yields roughly 40,000 clones, 75% to 85% seen once. This CDR3 spans 18 amino acids. Germline V lookup: CDR1 SGHRS, CDR2 YFSETQ. The sample here was CD4+ or CD8+ T cells sorted from blood, taken in a trial of the OX40 agonist ivuxolimab. The sequence was collected from an adult with an advanced solid tumor such as melanoma, head and neck, liver or kidney cancer. The V gene is TRBV5-1, the J gene TRBJ2-5; 9 bases fit TRBD1. Judging by the DNA end, TRBJ2-7 fits better; the J call may be wrong. The CDR3 spells CASSLGPVRRDRADEQYF. For the CDR3, the DNA is TGCGCCAGCAGCTTGGGCCCCGTCCGCCGGGACAGGGCAGACGAGCAGTACTTC.